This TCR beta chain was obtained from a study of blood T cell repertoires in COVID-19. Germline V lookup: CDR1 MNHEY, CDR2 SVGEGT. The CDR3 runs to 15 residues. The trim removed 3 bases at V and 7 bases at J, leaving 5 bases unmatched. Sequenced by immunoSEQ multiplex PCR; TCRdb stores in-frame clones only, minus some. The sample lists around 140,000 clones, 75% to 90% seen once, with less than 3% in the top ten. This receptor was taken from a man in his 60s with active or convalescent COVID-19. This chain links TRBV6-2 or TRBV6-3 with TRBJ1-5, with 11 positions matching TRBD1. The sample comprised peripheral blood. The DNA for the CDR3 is TGTGCCAGCAGTTATACGGGACAGGGGGTCCAGCCCCAGCATTTT. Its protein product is CASSYTGQGVQPQHF.